Shown below are 25 T cell receptor beta chains from a single sample sequenced in a study of T cells in Graves' hyperthyroidism and ophthalmopathy. Researchers took RNA transcripts and amplified the TCR beta CDR3 regions from them. A first-round RT-PCR of the TCR CDR3 used the HTBI primer set. MiXCR was run by TCRdb on the multiplex PCR reads, yielding one entry per CDR3 protein. The sample consists of hundreds of thousands of distinct CDR3 sequences, 15% to 20% of them appearing once. Sequencing was done on a sample of blood. These TCRs come from a woman aged 18-30 years with Graves' hyperthyroidism.

With respect to this clonotype: Since a much larger clone is just one base distant, this may be a read error. The genes are TRBV27 and TRBJ1-2; possible D gene TRBD1, 5 bases. Germline CDR1 reads MNHEY; CDR2 reads SMNVEV (reference sequence). The CDR3 is 14 amino acids. CDR3 protein: CVSSYDGTLDGYTF. The CDR3 nucleotides read TGTGTCAGCAGTTACGATGGGACTTTAGATGGCTACACCTTC.

This clonotype has a count of ten or more. The chain joins TRBV12-3 or TRBV12-4 to TRBJ1-2; the match to TRBD1 covers 9 bases. CDR3 length equals 14 residues. V lost 3 bases, J lost 5 bases, and 4 bases stayed unmatched. The DNA of the CDR3 is TGTGCCAGCAGTTTTGGGACAGGGAGTTATGGCTACACCTTC. Its translation is CASSFGTGSYGYTF.

A single count supports this clonotype. An end of the junction differs from the germline gene, which may be a read error. The chain recombines TRBV12-3 or TRBV12-4 with TRBJ2-5; D gene uncertain. This CDR3 region has 13 residues. Here the CDR3 reads CASSLTVQGTQYF. The CDR3 DNA sequence: TGTGCCAGCAGCCTTACAGTTCAAGGGACCCAGTACTTC.

At least ten counts were recorded for this clonotype. The chain links TRBV5-1 to TRBJ1-1, with D possibly TRBD1 on 6 matching bases. CDR1 SGHRS and CDR2 YFSETQ come from the germline V gene. With 3 bases removed from V and 3 bases from J, the gap between germline ends came to 18 bases. The CDR3 spans 16 residues. CDR3 region: CASSSIQGQTYTEAFF. Written as DNA, the CDR3 is TGCGCCAGCAGCTCAATACAGGGACAAACCTACACTGAAGCTTTCTTT.

There are many counts of this clonotype. V usage is TRBV12-3 or TRBV12-4 and J usage is TRBJ1-1; D is perhaps TRBD1 (6 bases). Trimming removed 4 bases from V and 5 bases from J, with 14 bases in between. The CDR3 covers 14 residues. The CDR3 loop is CASSSGGQLTEAFF. The CDR3 DNA reads as TGTGCCAGCAGTTCCGGAGGACAGCTTACTGAAGCTTTCTTT.

This chain joins TRBV6-1 and TRBJ1-5, with D possibly being TRBD1 (5 bases). Germline V CDR1 and CDR2: MNHNS, SASEGT. Trimming left V 4 bases short and J 3 bases short, with 10 bases between. The CDR3 is made up of 14 amino acids. The CDR3 nucleotides read TGTGCCAGCAGTGCTCGCAGGGACAATCAGCCCCAGCATTTT. It yields the protein CASSARRDNQPQHF.

The chain uses TRBV12-3 or TRBV12-4 and TRBJ1-1; the D is unclear. The CDR3 covers 12 residues. With 1 base removed from V and 11 bases from J, the gap between germline ends came to 11 bases. The CDR3 sequence: CASSLGGERAFF. The CDR3 DNA follows: TGTGCCAGCAGTTTAGGGGGTGAGAGGGCTTTCTTT.

This clonotype was seen repeatedly, ten times or more. This sequence joins TRBV5-1 and TRBJ2-5; the D gene is possibly TRBD1 (5 bases). The CDR3 length is 15 residues. Germline values: CDR1 SGHRS, CDR2 YFSETQ. V lost 1 base, J lost 3 bases, and 13 bases lay in between. The CDR3, as DNA: TGCGCCAGCAGCTTGCAGGGAAGAAGGGAAGAGACCCAGTACTTC. Its translation: CASSLQGRREETQYF.

This clonotype appeared many times. This sequence joins TRBV5-1 and TRBJ1-2, with a possible D match to TRBD1 (5 bases). The CDR3 spans 13 residues. V was shortened by 3 bases and J by 8 bases, with 14 bases between the two germline ends. The V gene's germline CDR1 is SGHRS and CDR2 YFSETQ. CDR3 coding DNA: TGCGCCAGCAGCTCAGGGCCTAATCGGGGCTACACCTTC. Translating gives CASSSGPNRGYTF.

At least ten counts were recorded for this clonotype. This sequence joins TRBV5-5 and TRBJ2-7; no clear D. Germline assignment: CDR1 SGHKS and CDR2 YYEKEE (reference sequence). V was clipped by 0 bases and J by 7 bases, with 11 bases between them. There are 13 residues in the CDR3. CDR3 nucleotide sequence: TGTGCCAGCAGCTTGGGGACGGCACAAGAGCAGTACTTC. Translating gives CASSLGTAQEQYF. The full variable domain, with the rest looked up from reference TRBV5-5 and TRBJ2-7, is DAGVTQSPTHLIKTRGQQVTLRCSPISGHKSVSWYQQVLGQGPQFIFQYYEKEERGRGNFPDRFSARQFPNYSSELNVNALLLGDSALYLCASSLGTAQEQYFGPGTRLTVT.

This clonotype was seen more than once but under ten times. The V and J genes are TRBV11-2 and TRBJ2-2; no clear D. There are 18 residues in the CDR3. Per germline, CDR1 SGHAT and CDR2 FQNNGV. Trimming cost V 1 base and J 3 bases, with 18 bases left between them. CDR3 sequence: CASSLGGAQVLDTGELFF. CDR3 nucleotide sequence: TGTGCCAGCAGCTTAGGCGGCGCTCAGGTGTTGGACACCGGGGAGCTGTTTTTT. The entire variable domain, with the rest obtained from reference TRBV11-2 and TRBJ2-2, is as follows: EAGVAQSPRYKIIEKRQSVAFWCNPISGHATLYWYQQILGQGPKLLIQFQNNGVVDDSQLPKDRFSAERLKGVDSTLKIQPAKLEDSAVYLCASSLGGAQVLDTGELFFGEGSRLTVL.

This clonotype was counted many times. V gene TRBV12-3 or TRBV12-4 combines with J gene TRBJ1-1; D is unclear. Trimming removed 2 bases at V and 6 bases at J, with 13 bases between. The CDR3 covers 14 residues. Written as DNA, the CDR3 is TGTGCCAGCAGTTTACTTCTAAGCCGCTCTGAAGCTTTCTTT. Translation: CASSLLLSRSEAFF.

Details on this clonotype: Since a much larger clone is just one base distant, this may be a read error. The chain combines TRBV6-1 with TRBJ1-3, with D tentatively TRBD1 (6 bases). The germline V gene has CDR1 MNHNS and CDR2 SASEGT. This CDR3 region has 14 residues. V dropped 5 bases and J dropped 0 bases, with 8 bases sitting between them. CDR3 bases: TGTGCCAGCAGTACCAGGGGCTCTGGAAACACCATATATTTT. Its protein product is CASSTRGSGNTIYF.

This clonotype came up many times. V usage is TRBV20-1 and J usage is TRBJ1-1; TRBD1 aligns across 7 bases. CDR1 DFQATT and CDR2 SNEGSKA come from the germline V gene (reference sequence). The CDR3 is made up of 12 amino acids. Unmatched junction bases numbered 7, after V lost 6 bases and J lost 6 bases. The chain's CDR3 is CSAGGPVAEAFF. As DNA, the CDR3 is TGCAGTGCAGGGGGCCCTGTGGCTGAAGCTTTCTTT.

Remarks on this clonotype: This is likely a read error, given that the CDR3 carries no conserved phenylalanine or tryptophan at its end. V is TRBV30 and J is TRBJ2-7; TRBD2 might be the D (5 bases). V was shortened by 3 bases and J by 0 bases, with 18 bases between the two germline ends. This CDR3 has 16 residues. Per germline, CDR1 GTSNPN and CDR2 SVGIG (reference sequence). The CDR3 nucleotides read TGTGCCTGGAGCGCCTCGTGGCTAGCCTACTCCTACGAGCAGTACTAC. This encodes CAWSASWLAYSYEQYY.

This clonotype was observed many times. The rearrangement links TRBV6-5 to TRBJ1-2; D unresolved. In germline, CDR1 is MNHEY, CDR2 SVGAGI. V was trimmed by 7 bases and J by 8 bases, leaving 17 bases between them. This CDR3 has 13 residues. The CDR3 DNA is TGTGCCAGCATTTTCGACAATTCGTGGGGCTACACCTTC. Its protein product is CASIFDNSWGYTF.

This clonotype was counted ten times or more. The chain is built from TRBV29-1 and TRBJ1-2; 9 nucleotides line up with TRBD1. This CDR3 is built from 14 residues. V lost 0 bases to trimming and J lost 5 bases; unmatched junction nucleotides: 4. CDR1 is SQVTM and CDR2 is ANQGSEA in the germline V gene. This CDR3 reads CSVEDGTGLYGYTF. The CDR3 nucleotides read TGCAGCGTTGAAGATGGGACAGGGTTGTATGGCTACACCTTC.

Turning to this clonotype: A much more abundant neighbour one base away suggests this may be a read error. The chain is built from TRBV28 and TRBJ2-5, with 9 nucleotides matching TRBD1. Looked up from germline, CDR1 is MDHEN and CDR2 is SYDVKM. The CDR3 loop spans 15 amino acids. The CDR3 region is CASTRPGTGWETKYF. The CDR3 DNA is TGTGCCAGCACCCGCCCCGGGACAGGGTGGGAGACCAAGTACTTC. The full variable domain, completed using reference TRBV28 and TRBJ2-5, is DVKVTQSSRYLVKRTGEKVFLECVQDMDHENMFWYRQDPGLGLRLIYFSYDVKMKEKGDIPEGYSVSREKKERFSLILESASTNQTSMYLCASTRPGTGWETKYFGPGTRLLVL.

This clonotype came up many times. This chain joins TRBV6-5 and TRBJ2-5; TRBD1 agrees at 9 bases. CDR1 and CDR2 (germline): MNHEY, SVGAGI. The CDR3 covers 14 residues. After removal of 4 bases from V and 5 bases from J, the junction contained 5 bases not matched to a gene. The CDR3 DNA reads TGTGCCAGCAGTTCCGGGACAGGGAGGGAGACCCAGTACTTC. Encoded protein: CASSSGTGRETQYF.

Of note for this clonotype: This may be a read error: a much more frequent sequence differs by one nucleotide. The chain employs TRBV27 and TRBJ1-2; TRBD1 agrees at 7 bases. Unmatched junction bases numbered 9, after V lost 8 bases and J lost 3 bases. The CDR3 has 14 residues. Germline V gene lookup returns CDR1 MNHEY and CDR2 SMNVEV (reference sequence). Here the CDR3 reads CASGRRDRYYGYTF. CDR3 nucleotide sequence: TGTGCCAGCGGCCGCCGGGACAGATACTATGGCTACACCTTC.

Many counts were recorded for this clonotype. The chain is built from TRBV9 and TRBJ2-7, with 9 bases matching TRBD1. Germline CDR1 and CDR2: SGDLS and YYNGEE. The CDR3 covers 14 residues. V dropped 0 bases and J dropped 2; count of bases not matched to a gene: 0. As DNA, the CDR3 is TGTGCCAGCAGCGTAGGGACAGGGGCCTACGAGCAGTACTTC. Its translation: CASSVGTGAYEQYF.

At least ten counts were recorded for this clonotype. The chain recombines TRBV15 with TRBJ2-7, with no clear D. The CDR3 sequence is 13 residues long. The germline V gene encodes CDR1 LNHNV and CDR2 YYDKDF (reference sequence). Deletions cut 0 bases from V and 4 bases from J, with 7 bases between. In nucleotides, the CDR3 is TGTGCCACCAGCAGAGAAATGGAGTACGAGCAGTACTTC. Protein product: CATSREMEYEQYF.

The chain couples TRBV27 to TRBJ2-5; weak D call: TRBD1 (6 bases). CDR1 is MNHEY and CDR2 is SMNVEV in the germline V gene (reference sequence). Trimming pared 5 bases from V and 1 base from J, leaving 20 bases between. This CDR3 region has 17 residues. In DNA, the CDR3 is TGTGCCAGCAGTCTTACCCACGACAGGCGGATCCAAGAGACCCAGTACTTC. This encodes CASSLTHDRRIQETQYF.

The genes are TRBV6-2 or TRBV6-3 and TRBJ2-2, with D possibly matching TRBD2 (6 bases). In germline, CDR1 is MNHEY, CDR2 SVGEGT. The CDR3 spans 18 residues. Trimming left V 7 bases short and J 1 base short, with 22 bases between. CDR3 loop: CASILTYTLALNTGELFF. CDR3 in DNA: TGTGCCAGCATTCTTACATACACACTAGCCCTGAACACCGGGGAGCTGTTTTTT.

This clonotype was detected ten times or more. DNA of the CDR3: TGCAGTGCTAGAGAGGGTAGCGGGGGAAGAGAGCAGTACTTC. It codes for CSAREGSGGREQYF. This chain links TRBV20-1 with TRBJ2-7, with 9 bases that match TRBD2. Germline trimming cut 0 bases from V and 7 bases from J; bases unmatched to any gene: 7. Germline CDR1 and CDR2: DFQATT and SNEGSKA (reference sequence). This CDR3 contains 14 residues.